The sequence of this T cell receptor beta chain was determined in a study of blood T cell repertoires in COVID-19. Overall study context: COVID-19 samples from acute and convalescent phases originated in the United States, Italy and Spain. Sample material is recorded as cDNA or gDNA derived from T cells, B-cell-depleted T cells, or PBMCs.

Trimming stripped 9 bases from V and 1 base from J, with 6 bases between. This CDR3 has 11 residues. The germline V gene has CDR1 SNHLY and CDR2 FYNNEI. Original processing methods: Quantification of nucleated cells was approximated via reference gene primer amplification. TCRdb's copy holds only in-frame clones and misses some; the assay was immunoSEQ multiplex PCR. The D gene and trimming were derived from the DNA, and the V and J assignments and clone size from that table. The data contain about 250,000 clones, approximately 89% of them singletons. What was sequenced was peripheral blood. This receptor was taken from a woman aged 55-69 years who had recovered from COVID-19. The rearrangement links TRBV2 to TRBJ1-1; D remains ambiguous. The CDR3 DNA follows: TGTGCCAGACAGTCGAACACTGAAGCTTTCTTT. Its protein product is CARQSNTEAFF.